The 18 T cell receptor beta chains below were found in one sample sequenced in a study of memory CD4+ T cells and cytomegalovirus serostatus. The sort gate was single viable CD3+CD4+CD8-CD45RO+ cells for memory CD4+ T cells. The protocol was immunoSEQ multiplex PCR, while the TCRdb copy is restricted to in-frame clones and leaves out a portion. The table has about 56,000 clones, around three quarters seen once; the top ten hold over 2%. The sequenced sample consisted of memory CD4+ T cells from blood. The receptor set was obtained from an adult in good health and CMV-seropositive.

The CDR3 region is CASSKGASGRKVYEQYV. The DNA of the CDR3 is TGTGCCAGCAGCAAAGGCGCTAGCGGGAGAAAAGTCTACGAGCAGTACGTC. This chain connects TRBV21-1 to TRBJ2-7; no DNA check was done on the table's D call, TRBD2. TRBV21-1 is a listed pseudogene. The CDR3 runs 17 residues.

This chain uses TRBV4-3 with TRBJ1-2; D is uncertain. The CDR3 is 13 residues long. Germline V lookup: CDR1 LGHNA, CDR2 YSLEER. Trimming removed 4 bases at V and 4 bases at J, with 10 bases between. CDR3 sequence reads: CASSRGGLYGYTF. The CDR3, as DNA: TGCGCCAGCAGCCGAGGAGGCCTCTATGGCTACACCTTC.

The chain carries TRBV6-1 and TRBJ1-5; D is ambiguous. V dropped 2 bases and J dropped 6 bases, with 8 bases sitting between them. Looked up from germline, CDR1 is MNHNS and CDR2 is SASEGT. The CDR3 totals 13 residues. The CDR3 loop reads CASSEYGGQPQHF. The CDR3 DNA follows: TGTGCCAGCAGTGAATATGGAGGTCAGCCCCAGCATTTT.

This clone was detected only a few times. The CDR3 protein is CASTLATNYGYTF. The CDR3 DNA follows: TGTGCCAGCACTTTGGCCACTAACTATGGCTACACCTTC. This chain links TRBV9 with TRBJ1-2; D is unresolved. The germline V and J ends were trimmed by 6 bases and 0 bases, with 9 bases remaining between them. This CDR3 has 13 residues. Per the germline V gene, CDR1 is SGDLS and CDR2 is YYNGEE.

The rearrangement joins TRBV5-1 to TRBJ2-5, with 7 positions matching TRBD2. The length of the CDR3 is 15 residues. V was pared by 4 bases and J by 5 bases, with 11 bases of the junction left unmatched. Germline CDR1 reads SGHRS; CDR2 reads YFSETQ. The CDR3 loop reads CASSPSGGVAETQYF. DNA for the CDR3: TGCGCCAGCAGCCCCTCTGGGGGGGTAGCTGAGACCCAGTACTTC.

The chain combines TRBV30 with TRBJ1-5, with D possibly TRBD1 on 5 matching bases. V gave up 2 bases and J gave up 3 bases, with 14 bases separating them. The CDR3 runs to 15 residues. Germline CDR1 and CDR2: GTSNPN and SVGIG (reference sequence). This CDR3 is CAWSLTGGINQPQHF. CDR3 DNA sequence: TGTGCCTGGAGTCTAACGGGGGGGATCAATCAGCCCCAGCATTTT.

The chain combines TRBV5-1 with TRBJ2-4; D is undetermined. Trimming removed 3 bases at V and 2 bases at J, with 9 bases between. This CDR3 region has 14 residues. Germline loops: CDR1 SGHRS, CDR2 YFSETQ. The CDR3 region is CASSSLGTKNIQYF. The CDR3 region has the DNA TGCGCCAGCAGCTCACTGGGTACCAAAAACATTCAGTACTTC.

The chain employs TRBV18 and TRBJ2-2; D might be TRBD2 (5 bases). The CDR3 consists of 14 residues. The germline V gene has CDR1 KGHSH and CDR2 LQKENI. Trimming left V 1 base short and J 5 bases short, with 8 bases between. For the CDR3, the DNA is TGTGCCAGCTCACCACTTACGGGGACCGGGGAGCTGTTTTTT. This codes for CASSPLTGTGELFF.

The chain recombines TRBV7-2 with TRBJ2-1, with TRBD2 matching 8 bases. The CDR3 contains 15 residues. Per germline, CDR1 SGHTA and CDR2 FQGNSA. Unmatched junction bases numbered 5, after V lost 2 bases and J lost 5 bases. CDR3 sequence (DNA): TGTGCCAGCAGCTTACGGACTAGCTGGGACAATGAGCAGTTCTTC. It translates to CASSLRTSWDNEQFF.

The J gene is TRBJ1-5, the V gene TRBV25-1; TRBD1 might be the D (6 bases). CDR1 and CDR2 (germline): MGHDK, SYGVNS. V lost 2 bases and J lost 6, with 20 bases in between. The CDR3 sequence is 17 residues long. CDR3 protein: CASSEGRGLGPGQPQHF. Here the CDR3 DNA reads TGTGCCAGCAGTGAAGGCAGGGGTTTGGGGCCTGGTCAGCCCCAGCATTTT.

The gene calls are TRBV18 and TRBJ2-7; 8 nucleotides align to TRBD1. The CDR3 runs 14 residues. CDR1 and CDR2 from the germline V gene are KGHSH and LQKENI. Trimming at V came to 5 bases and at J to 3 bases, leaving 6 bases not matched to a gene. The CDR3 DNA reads TGTGCCAGCTCAGCTCGACAGGGGATCTACGAGCAGTACGTC. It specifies CASSARQGIYEQYV.

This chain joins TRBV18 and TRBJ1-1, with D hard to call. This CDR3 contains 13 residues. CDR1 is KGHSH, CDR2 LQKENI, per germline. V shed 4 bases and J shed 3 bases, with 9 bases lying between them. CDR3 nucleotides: TGTGCCAGCTCACAAAAGTCGGACACTGAAGCTTTCTTT. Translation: CASSQKSDTEAFF.

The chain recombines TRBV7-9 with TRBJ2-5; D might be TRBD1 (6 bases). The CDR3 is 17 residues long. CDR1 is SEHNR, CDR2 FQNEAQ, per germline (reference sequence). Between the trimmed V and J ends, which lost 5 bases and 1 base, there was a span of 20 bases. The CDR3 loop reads CASSARWRTGFQETQYF. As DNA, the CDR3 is TGTGCCAGCAGCGCGCGCTGGCGAACAGGGTTCCAAGAGACCCAGTACTTC.

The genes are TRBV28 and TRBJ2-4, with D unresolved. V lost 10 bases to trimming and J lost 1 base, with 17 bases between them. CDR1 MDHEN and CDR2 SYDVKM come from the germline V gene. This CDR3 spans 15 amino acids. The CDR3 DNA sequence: TGTGCCACCCCAGGAAGGGTTTTGGCCAAAAACATTCAGTACTTC. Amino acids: CATPGRVLAKNIQYF. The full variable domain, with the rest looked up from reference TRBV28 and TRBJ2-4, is DVKVTQSSRYLVKRTGEKVFLECVQDMDHENMFWYRQDPGLGLRLIYFSYDVKMKEKGDIPEGYSVSREKKERFSLILESASTNQTSMYLCATPGRVLAKNIQYFGAGTRLSVL.

The chain's CDR3 is CASSWTYTDTQYF. The DNA for the CDR3 is TGTGCCAGCAGCTGGACCTACACAGATACGCAGTATTTT. The J gene is TRBJ2-3, the V gene TRBV5-4; D is unresolved. Germline V lookup: CDR1 SGHNT, CDR2 YYREEE (reference sequence). V lost 3 bases and J lost 2, with 7 bases in between. CDR3 size: 13 residues.

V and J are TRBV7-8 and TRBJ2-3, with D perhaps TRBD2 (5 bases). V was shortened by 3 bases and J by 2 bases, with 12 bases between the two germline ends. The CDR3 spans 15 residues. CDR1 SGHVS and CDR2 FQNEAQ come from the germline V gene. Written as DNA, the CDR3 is TGTGCCAGCAGCTTCGGACTCGGGTACACAGATACGCAGTATTTT. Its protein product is CASSFGLGYTDTQYF.

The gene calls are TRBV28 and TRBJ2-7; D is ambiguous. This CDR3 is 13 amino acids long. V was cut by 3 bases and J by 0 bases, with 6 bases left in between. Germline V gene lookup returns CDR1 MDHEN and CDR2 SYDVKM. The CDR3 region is CASSFVPSYEQYF. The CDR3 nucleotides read TGTGCCAGCAGTTTTGTCCCCTCCTACGAGCAGTACTTC.

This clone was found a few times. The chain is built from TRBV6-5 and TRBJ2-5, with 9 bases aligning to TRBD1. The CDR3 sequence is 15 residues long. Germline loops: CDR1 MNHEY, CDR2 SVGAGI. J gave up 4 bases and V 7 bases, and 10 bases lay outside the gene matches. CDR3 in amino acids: CASKTRTGVPETQYF. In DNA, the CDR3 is TGTGCCAGCAAGACGAGGACAGGGGTACCAGAGACCCAGTACTTC.